This T cell receptor beta chain derives from a study of T cell responses to AZD1222 COVID-19 vaccine. General observations from the study: A rise in Spike-specific TCR breadth and depth followed two AZD1222 doses.

The method was immunoSEQ multiplex PCR; TCRdb's version includes in-frame clones alone and lacks a portion of them. In the table there are about 85,000 clones, roughly 85% of which are singletons. To note about this clone: Its antigen is currently unknown.

Germline CDR1 reads MDHEN; CDR2 reads SYDVKM. The CDR3 contains 13 residues. V was shortened by 6 bases and J by 5 bases, with 11 bases between the two germline ends. The receptor comes from an adult in good health. This specimen consisted of peripheral blood, obtained on day 0 of AZD1222 vaccination. V gene TRBV28 combines with J gene TRBJ1-5, with unresolved D. The CDR3 loop reads CASRGNNHQPQHF. The CDR3 DNA reads TGTGCCAGCAGAGGGAACAACCATCAGCCCCAGCATTTT. Based on the CDR3 plus reference TRBV28 and TRBJ1-5, the full variable domain is DVKVTQSSRYLVKRTGEKVFLECVQDMDHENMFWYRQDPGLGLRLIYFSYDVKMKEKGDIPEGYSVSREKKERFSLILESASTNQTSMYLCASRGNNHQPQHFGDGTRLSIL.